One sample yielded the 13 T cell receptor beta chains listed below, sequenced in a study of CD8+CD57+ T cells in acquired aplastic anemia. The TCR beta profiling, which covered VDJ combination and CDR3 sequence, was carried out using genomic DNA as the template. TCRdb reprocessed the reads with MiXCR, giving one entry per CDR3 protein. The sample holds 260,000 or so distinct CDR3 sequences, approximately 82% seen once. CD8+CD57+ cell expansion had been shown by flow cytometry in patients chosen for sequencing. Source material: sorted CD4+, CD8+, or CD8+CD57+ T cells (not recorded which) from PBMCs. The receptor set was obtained from a human donor with aplastic anemia.

This clonotype was found a few times. The V call is TRBV29-1, the J call TRBJ1-1, with TRBD1 matching over 7 bases. The germline V gene encodes CDR1 SQVTM and CDR2 ANQGSEA. V trimming: 6 bases; J trimming: 6 bases; junction bases outside the gene matches: 10. This CDR3 contains 13 residues. The CDR3 sequence: CSVKTGTRPEAFF. The CDR3 DNA reads as TGCAGCGTGAAGACAGGGACGAGGCCTGAAGCTTTCTTT.

This chain joins TRBV13 and TRBJ2-3, with 10 bases that match TRBD2. Germline V gene data show CDR1 as PRHDT and CDR2 as FYEKMQ (reference sequence). There are 15 residues in the CDR3. J was trimmed by 2 bases and V by 9 bases; bases with no gene match: 8. The CDR3 loop reads CASSHGLADTDTQYF. CDR3 DNA sequence: TGTGCCAGTAGCCATGGACTAGCGGACACAGATACGCAGTATTTT.

This chain uses TRBV5-4 with TRBJ1-5, with unresolved D. Germline-derived CDR1 and CDR2 are SGHNT and YYREEE (reference sequence). The CDR3 runs to 15 residues. Trimming stripped 2 bases from V and 7 bases from J, with 16 bases between. As DNA, the CDR3 is TGTGCCAGCAGCTTTACTAGCGCAACGTCGCAGCCCCAGCATTTT. Amino acid sequence: CASSFTSATSQPQHF. Filled out from reference TRBV5-4 and TRBJ1-5, the complete variable domain reads ETGVTQSPTHLIKTRGQQVTLRCSSQSGHNTVSWYQQALGQGPQFIFQYYREEENGRGNFPPRFSGLQFPNYSSELNVNALELDDSALYLCASSFTSATSQPQHFGDGTRLSIL.

This rearrangement joins TRBV7-9 to TRBJ2-2, with D perhaps TRBD2 (5 bases). The germline V and J ends were trimmed by 5 bases and 6 bases, with 16 bases remaining between them. The CDR3 has 15 residues. The germline V gene encodes CDR1 SEHNR and CDR2 FQNEAQ (reference sequence). The CDR3 coding sequence is TGTGCCAGCAGCCTCGCGGGCGGAGTCGCCGGGGAGCTGTTTTTT. This sequence encodes CASSLAGGVAGELFF.

The V call is TRBV29-1, the J call TRBJ2-1; the D gene is possibly TRBD1 (6 bases). CDR3 size: 15 residues. The V end was cut by 3 bases, the J end by 8 bases, with 20 bases between. From germline, CDR1 is SQVTM and CDR2 ANQGSEA. The CDR3 loop reads CSVELGGPGHDEQFF. The DNA for the CDR3 is TGCAGCGTTGAGCTAGGGGGACCCGGCCACGATGAGCAGTTCTTC.

The V and J genes are TRBV29-1 and TRBJ2-6; 7 bases are a match to TRBD1. With V trimmed by 6 bases and J by 0 bases, 20 bases remained unmatched. Germline V gene lookup returns CDR1 SQVTM and CDR2 ANQGSEA. CDR3 length: 20 residues. The CDR3 here is CSVTGQDITTSSSGANVLTF. CDR3 sequence (DNA): TGCAGCGTGACAGGGCAGGATATAACGACTTCGAGCTCTGGGGCCAACGTCCTGACTTTC.

The chain uses TRBV7-9 and TRBJ2-7, with no clear D. This CDR3 comprises 14 residues. Trimming left V 1 base short and J 12 bases short, with 19 bases between. Germline V gene sequence: CDR1 SEHNR, CDR2 FQNEAQ (reference sequence). CDR3 in amino acids: CASSLVGRNYKLYF. DNA of the CDR3: TGTGCCAGCAGCTTAGTCGGACGGAATTACAAACTGTACTTC.

The rearrangement uses TRBV7-9 and TRBJ2-5; TRBD1 agrees at 9 bases. The CDR3 covers 12 residues. V lost 11 bases to trimming and J lost 14 bases; unmatched junction nucleotides: 15. Per germline, CDR1 SEHNR and CDR2 FQNEAQ (reference sequence). CDR3 amino acids: CAVQGALSPNYF. CDR3 bases: TGTGCCGTACAGGGGGCACTCAGCCCCAACTACTTC.

This sequence joins TRBV7-2 and TRBJ2-3, with D possibly called TRBD1 or TRBD2 (6 bases each). The length of the CDR3 is 14 residues. The V and J ends lost 5 bases and 15 bases respectively, with 24 bases between them. Germline lookup yields CDR1 SGHTA and CDR2 FQGNSA. The CDR3 here is CASSAARGSGSNYF. CDR3 DNA sequence: TGTGCCAGCAGCGCGGCCAGGGGTAGCGGTTCCAATTATTTT.

Comment on this clonotype: This is likely a read error, given that the CDR3 carries no conserved phenylalanine or tryptophan at its end. The DNA is omitted, as the CDR3 cannot be located on it reliably, and the CDR3 follows TCRdb's listing. The CDR3 spells CASSPGGRDTHTD. The J gene is TRBJ2-3, the V gene TRBV7-6; TRBD1 is the table's D call, not checked against the DNA. With termini counted, the CDR3 has 13 amino acids. Germline assignment: CDR1 SGHVS and CDR2 FNYEAQ.

This chain joins TRBV7-2 and TRBJ2-1; TRBD2 aligns across 8 bases. The trim removed 3 bases at V and 15 bases at J, leaving 16 bases unmatched. The CDR3 is 15 residues long. Germline V gene sequence: CDR1 SGHTA, CDR2 FQGNSA. The DNA for the CDR3 is TGTGCCAGCAGCTTGACTGGCGGGGGGTTCTATGAGTGGTTCTTC. It is translated as CASSLTGGGFYEWFF.

This chain connects TRBV19 to TRBJ1-2; D possibly corresponds to TRBD1 (5 bases). CDR1 and CDR2 from the germline V gene are LNHDA and SQIVND (reference sequence). The CDR3 is 15 amino acids. V shed 7 bases and J shed 4 bases, with 19 bases lying between them. The CDR3 loop reads CASKSWTIDFYGYTF. As DNA, the CDR3 is TGTGCCAGTAAGTCTTGGACAATTGACTTCTATGGCTACACCTTC. The variable domain in full, completed from reference TRBV19 and TRBJ1-2, reads DGGITQSPKYLFRKEGQNVTLSCEQNLNHDAMYWYRQDPGQGLRLIYYSQIVNDFQKGDIAEGYSVSREKKESFPLTVTSAQKNPTAFYLCASKSWTIDFYGYTFGSGTRLTVV.

Concerning this clonotype itself: One end of the junction varies from germline; a read error may be responsible. V is TRBV7-8 and J is TRBJ2-5; D possibly uses TRBD1 or TRBD2 (5 bases each). The CDR3 loop spans 14 amino acids. CDR1 is SGHVS, CDR2 FQNEAQ, per germline. DNA of the CDR3: TGTGCCACCAGCAGAGCAGCCCAGCAAGGGACCGAATCCTTC. Translation: CATSRAAQQGTESF.